This TCR beta chain is from a study of T cell responses to AZD1222 COVID-19 vaccine. This CDR3 has 12 amino acids. Germline CDR1 reads SGDLS; CDR2 reads YYNGEE. V gave up 3 bases and J gave up 4 bases, with 8 bases separating them. Method: immunoSEQ multiplex PCR; TCRdb's copy keeps in-frame clones and lacks some. The table lists 150,000 or so clones, 91% of them singletons, with about 1.5% in the top ten. As regards this clone: Its antigen is not known.

Overall study results and limits: Reports say nearly half of spike-specific TCRs go after unmutated variant regions. Clonal diversity may have been underestimated in mostly white British donors.

This clonotype was obtained from an adult in good health. V gene TRBV9 combines with J gene TRBJ2-7; either TRBD1 or TRBD2 may supply D (6 bases each). Sequencing was performed on peripheral blood, taken on day 0 of AZD1222 vaccination. CDR3: CASSAGAYEQYF. CDR3 nucleotides: TGTGCCAGCAGCGCGGGGGCGTACGAGCAGTACTTC.